The rows below give T cell receptor beta chains drawn from one sample of a study of blood T cell repertoires in COVID-19. The repertoire was sequenced with immunoSEQ multiplex PCR; TCRdb's copy has only in-frame clones and lacks some. The repertoire consists of tens of thousands of clones, with about nine tenths occurring once and the leading ten covering roughly 14%. Material: peripheral blood. The source of these receptors is a male donor with acute or convalescent COVID-19. Each CDR3 is given with its conserved first and last residue. The D gene is left open where the match is weak. Clone size is given for some rows only: seen once, a few or many times, or a class if the clone is expanded.

d_gene: .
j_gene: TRBJ1-1
v_gene: TRBV5-1
abundance: .
CDR3aa: CASSFEGNTEAFF
CDR3nt: TGCGCCAGCAGCTTCGAGGGGAACACTGAAGCTTTCTTT

d_gene: .
j_gene: TRBJ1-5
v_gene: TRBV3-1/TRBV3-2
abundance: .
CDR3aa: CASSQGVQPQHF
CDR3nt: TGTGCCAGCAGCCAAGGAGTTCAGCCCCAGCATTTT

d_gene: TRBD1
j_gene: TRBJ2-7
v_gene: TRBV10-3
abundance: .
CDR3aa: CAISESLDRSTYEQYF
CDR3nt: TGTGCCATCAGTGAGTCCTTGGACAGGTCGACCTACGAGCAGTACTTC

d_gene: .
j_gene: TRBJ1-1
v_gene: TRBV7-3
abundance: once
CDR3aa: CASSPSSGRGEAFF
CDR3nt: TGTGCCAGCAGCCCCAGTTCAGGGAGGGGTGAAGCTTTCTTT

d_gene: TRBD2
j_gene: TRBJ2-5
v_gene: TRBV2
abundance: .
CDR3aa: CASSELAGAQETQYF
CDR3nt: TGTGCCAGCAGTGAACTAGCGGGGGCTCAAGAGACCCAGTACTTC

d_gene: .
j_gene: TRBJ2-5
v_gene: TRBV6-1
abundance: .
CDR3aa: CASSDRLKETQYF
CDR3nt: TGTGCCAGCAGTGACAGGCTAAAGGAGACCCAGTACTTC

d_gene: TRBD1
j_gene: TRBJ2-1
v_gene: TRBV6-5
abundance: .
CDR3aa: CASSYSGQGVSEQFF
CDR3nt: TGTGCCAGCAGTTACTCGGGACAGGGTGTTAGTGAGCAGTTCTTC

d_gene: .
j_gene: TRBJ1-2
v_gene: TRBV29-1
abundance: .
CDR3aa: CSVRQAAGHGYTF
CDR3nt: TGCAGCGTAAGACAGGCGGCAGGTCATGGCTACACCTTC

d_gene: TRBD2
j_gene: TRBJ2-1
v_gene: TRBV6-5
abundance: .
CDR3aa: CASSPIGGVVEQFF
CDR3nt: TGTGCCAGCAGTCCGATCGGGGGGGTAGTTGAGCAGTTCTTC

d_gene: .
j_gene: TRBJ1-2
v_gene: TRBV4-2
abundance: .
CDR3aa: CASSQDWQAYYGYTF
CDR3nt: TGTGCCAGCAGCCAAGATTGGCAGGCCTACTATGGCTACACCTTC

d_gene: .
j_gene: TRBJ1-2
v_gene: TRBV20-1
abundance: .
CDR3aa: CSAAAGVGYTF
CDR3nt: TGCAGTGCTGCAGCAGGGGTGGGCTACACCTTC

d_gene: TRBD2
j_gene: TRBJ2-1
v_gene: TRBV19
abundance: .
CDR3aa: CASSPGLAGGLYNEQFF
CDR3nt: TGTGCCAGTAGTCCGGGACTAGCGGGGGGGCTGTACAATGAGCAGTTCTTC

d_gene: .
j_gene: TRBJ1-1
v_gene: TRBV5-1
abundance: .
CDR3aa: CASSRTSNTEAFF
CDR3nt: TGCGCCAGCAGCAGGACATCGAACACTGAAGCTTTCTTT

d_gene: TRBD1
j_gene: TRBJ1-2
v_gene: TRBV7-9
abundance: .
CDR3aa: CASSPGQGLTYGYTF
CDR3nt: TGTGCCAGCAGCCCGGGACAGGGGCTCACATATGGCTACACCTTC

d_gene: TRBD1
j_gene: TRBJ1-3
v_gene: TRBV15
abundance: .
CDR3aa: CATSTGQGRSGNTIYF
CDR3nt: TGTGCCACCAGCACCGGACAGGGCCGCTCTGGAAACACCATATATTTT

d_gene: .
j_gene: TRBJ1-6
v_gene: TRBV11-2
abundance: .
CDR3aa: CASSSARGAGSPLHF
CDR3nt: TGTGCCAGCAGCTCAGCGCGGGGGGCAGGGTCACCCCTCCACTTT

d_gene: .
j_gene: TRBJ1-1
v_gene: TRBV5-1
abundance: .
CDR3aa: CASSLTGGKIIGAEAFF
CDR3nt: TGCGCCAGCAGCTTGACCGGGGGAAAGATAATTGGGGCTGAAGCTTTCTTT

d_gene: TRBD1
j_gene: TRBJ1-3
v_gene: TRBV19
abundance: .
CDR3aa: CAARDRSLPSGNTIYF
CDR3nt: TGTGCCGCCCGGGACAGGTCATTACCCTCTGGAAACACCATATATTTT

d_gene: .
j_gene: TRBJ2-5
v_gene: TRBV15
abundance: .
CDR3aa: CATSGWGDSETQYF
CDR3nt: TGTGCCACCAGCGGATGGGGGGACTCAGAGACCCAGTACTTC

d_gene: TRBD1
j_gene: TRBJ1-2
v_gene: TRBV24-1
abundance: .
CDR3aa: CATGAGGWGGYTF
CDR3nt: TGTGCCACCGGCGCAGGGGGCTGGGGTGGCTACACCTTC

d_gene: .
j_gene: TRBJ1-1
v_gene: TRBV6-4
abundance: .
CDR3aa: CASSPDSITFTEAFF
CDR3nt: TGTGCCAGCAGTCCCGACAGTATAACCTTCACTGAAGCTTTCTTT

d_gene: .
j_gene: TRBJ2-6
v_gene: TRBV19
abundance: .
CDR3aa: CASSIVRGAGANVLTF
CDR3nt: TGTGCCAGTAGTATCGTCAGGGGGGCCGGGGCCAACGTCCTGACTTTC

d_gene: TRBD2
j_gene: TRBJ2-5
v_gene: TRBV19
abundance: .
CDR3aa: CASSTGLGVGETQYF
CDR3nt: TGTGCCAGTAGTACTGGACTAGGAGTGGGGGAGACCCAGTACTTC

d_gene: .
j_gene: TRBJ2-5
v_gene: TRBV18
abundance: .
CDR3aa: CASSPYPDSQETQYF
CDR3nt: TGTGCCAGCTCCCCTTATCCTGACAGCCAAGAGACCCAGTACTTC

d_gene: TRBD1
j_gene: TRBJ1-2
v_gene: TRBV19
abundance: .
CDR3aa: CASTPGQGAGYGYTF
CDR3nt: TGTGCCAGTACACCTGGACAGGGGGCAGGCTATGGCTACACCTTC

d_gene: .
j_gene: TRBJ2-7
v_gene: TRBV20-1
abundance: .
CDR3aa: CSANRDNEQYF
CDR3nt: TGCAGTGCAAACAGGGATAACGAGCAGTACTTC